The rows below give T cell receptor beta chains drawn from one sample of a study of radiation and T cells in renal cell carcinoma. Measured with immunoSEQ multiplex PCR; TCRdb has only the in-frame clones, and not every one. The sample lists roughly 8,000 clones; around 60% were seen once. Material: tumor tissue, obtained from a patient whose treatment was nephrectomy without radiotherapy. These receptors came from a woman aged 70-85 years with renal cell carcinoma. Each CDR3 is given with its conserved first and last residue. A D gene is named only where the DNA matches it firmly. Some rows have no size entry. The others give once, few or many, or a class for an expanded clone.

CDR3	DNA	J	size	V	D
CASTQAYPGGSEGYTF	TGCGCCAGCACCCAAGCGTATCCAGGGGGCTCAGAGGGCTACACCTTC	TRBJ1-2	NA	TRBV4-1	TRBD1
CASSESGDGELFF	TGTGCCAGCAGCGAGTCGGGGGACGGGGAGCTGTTTTTT	TRBJ2-2	medium-sized	TRBV9	NA
CASSFSGGEQYF	TGCGCCAGCAGCTTCTCAGGGGGCGAGCAGTACTTC	TRBJ2-7	NA	TRBV5-1	TRBD1
CASTAGHRGGYTF	TGTGCCAGTACCGCCGGACACCGTGGGGGCTACACCTTC	TRBJ1-2	NA	TRBV19	NA
CASSLGLNTEAFF	TGCGCCAGCAGCCTCGGCCTGAACACTGAAGCTTTCTTT	TRBJ1-1	NA	TRBV4-3	NA
CASSYLRGSYEQYF	TGTGCCAGCAGTTATCTAAGGGGGTCCTACGAGCAGTACTTC	TRBJ2-7	NA	TRBV6-5	NA
CASSFGTPDSPLHF	TGCGCCAGCAGCTTTGGGACACCAGATTCACCCCTCCACTTT	TRBJ1-6	NA	TRBV5-1	NA
CSAETGSYEQYF	TGCAGCGCTGAGACTGGATCCTACGAGCAGTACTTC	TRBJ2-7	once	TRBV29-1	NA
CASSYSQYYEQYF	TGTGCCAGCAGTTACTCCCAATACTACGAGCAGTACTTC	TRBJ2-7	few	TRBV6-5	NA
CASSLRDNFYTF	TGTGCCAGCAGCTTAAGGGACAACTTCTACACCTTC	TRBJ1-2	NA	TRBV7-2	NA
CAWSVGLAHNEQFF	TGTGCCTGGAGTGTAGGACTAGCCCACAATGAGCAGTTCTTC	TRBJ2-1	NA	TRBV30	TRBD2
CASSQGTVTDTQYF	TGCGCCAGCAGCCAAGGGACGGTCACAGATACGCAGTATTTT	TRBJ2-3	NA	TRBV4-1	NA